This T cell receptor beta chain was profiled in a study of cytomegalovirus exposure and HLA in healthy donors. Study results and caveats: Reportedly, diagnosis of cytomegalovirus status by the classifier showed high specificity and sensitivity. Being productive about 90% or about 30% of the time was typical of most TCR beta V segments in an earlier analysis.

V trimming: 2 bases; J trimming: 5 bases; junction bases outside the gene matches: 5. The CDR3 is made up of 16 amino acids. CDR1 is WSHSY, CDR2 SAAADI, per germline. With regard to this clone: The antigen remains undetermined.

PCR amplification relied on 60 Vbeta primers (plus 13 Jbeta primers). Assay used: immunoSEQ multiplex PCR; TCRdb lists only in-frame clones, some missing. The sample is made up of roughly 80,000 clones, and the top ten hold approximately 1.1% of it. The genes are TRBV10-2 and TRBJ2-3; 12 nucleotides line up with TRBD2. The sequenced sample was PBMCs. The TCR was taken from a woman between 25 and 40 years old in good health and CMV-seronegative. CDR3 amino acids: CASSEGLAGGLDTQYF. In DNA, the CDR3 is TGCGCCAGCAGTGAGGGGCTAGCGGGAGGGCTAGATACGCAGTATTTT.